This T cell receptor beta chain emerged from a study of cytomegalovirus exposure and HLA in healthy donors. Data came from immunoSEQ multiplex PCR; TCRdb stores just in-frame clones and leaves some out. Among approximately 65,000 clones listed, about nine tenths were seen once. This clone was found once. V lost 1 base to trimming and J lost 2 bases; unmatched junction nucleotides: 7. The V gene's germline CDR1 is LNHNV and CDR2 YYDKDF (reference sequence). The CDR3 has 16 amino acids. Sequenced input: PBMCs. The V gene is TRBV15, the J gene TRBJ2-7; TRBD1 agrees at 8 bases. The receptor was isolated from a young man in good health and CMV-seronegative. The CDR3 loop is CATSRADREMAYEQYF. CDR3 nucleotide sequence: TGTGCCACCAGCAGAGCGGACAGGGAAATGGCCTACGAGCAGTACTTC.